What follows describes a single T cell receptor beta chain. The antigen remains unidentified. Here immunoSEQ multiplex PCR was the method, and the copy in TCRdb shows in-frame clones only, minus some. The sample lists some 100,000 clones; roughly nine tenths were seen once. The sample belongs to a study of T cell responses to AZD1222 COVID-19 vaccine. Notes on the study in general: Clonal diversity was possibly underestimated, and the donors were mostly white British, with more females. Among spike-specific TCRs, nearly half reportedly target unmutated variant regions.

The origin of this receptor is an adult who received the AZD1222 COVID-19 vaccine. The specimen comprised peripheral blood, sampled 28 days after the second AZD1222 dose.

As DNA, the CDR3 is TGTGCCAGCAGTGAAGTACGCCTAGGGGGCGGGGAGGAGCAGTTCTTC. Translation gives CASSEVRLGGGEEQFF. The gene calls are TRBV2 and TRBJ2-1; possibly TRBD1 for D (7 bases). This CDR3 comprises 16 residues. Germline-derived CDR1 and CDR2 are SNHLY and FYNNEI. Trimming removed 1 base from V and 10 bases from J, with 20 bases in between.